This is a list of T cell receptor beta chains from one sample in a study of neoadjuvant anti-PD-1 for oral cavity cancer. Profiling relied on immunoSEQ multiplex PCR, and the TCRdb table lists in-frame clones only, not all of them. The sample gives over 6,500 clones, roughly 70% of which show up once; 3.1% is in the top ten. Sequencing was performed on PBMCs, taken before nivolumab (anti-PD-1) treatment. The receptors were sampled from a person between 40 and 80 years old with oral cavity squamous cell carcinoma. Each CDR3 is given with its conserved first and last residue. D genes are given only for firm matches. Part of the rows lack a size; the others show once, few, many or a class for expanded clones.

d_call j_call v_call clone_size cdr3_aa cdr3_nt
TRBD1 TRBJ1-6 TRBV5-6 - CASSQISDRAYSPLHF TGTGCCAGCAGCCAGATCTCAGACAGGGCTTATTCACCCCTCCACTTT
- TRBJ2-7 TRBV5-8 - CASRNSYEQYF TGTGCCAGCAGGAACTCCTACGAGCAGTACTTC
TRBD1 TRBJ1-5 TRBV30 - CAWSVTGGTNQPQHF TGTGCCTGGAGTGTGACAGGGGGCACCAATCAGCCCCAGCATTTT
- TRBJ2-1 TRBV7-3 - CASSLGSSVGPYNEQFF TGTGCCAGCAGCCTGGGGTCGTCAGTGGGCCCCTACAATGAGCAGTTCTTC
- TRBJ2-5 TRBV5-4 - CASSWKGSTGNSQETQYF TGTGCCAGCAGCTGGAAGGGCTCAACAGGAAACTCCCAAGAGACCCAGTACTTC
TRBD1 TRBJ2-6 TRBV5-4 - CGQAHSGANVLTF TGCGGACAGGCCCACTCTGGGGCCAACGTCCTGACTTTC
- TRBJ1-1 TRBV6-5 - CASGTGGLNTEAFF TGTGCCAGCGGGACTGGGGGATTGAACACTGAAGCTTTCTTT
TRBD1 TRBJ1-6 TRBV5-1 - CASSLSGGTHNSPLHF TGCGCCAGCAGCTTGTCAGGGGGGACCCATAATTCACCCCTCCACTTT
TRBD1 TRBJ2-7 TRBV6-5 once CASKTGTGGHEQYF TGTGCCAGCAAAACCGGGACAGGGGGCCACGAGCAGTACTTC
TRBD1 TRBJ1-6 TRBV30 - CAWSPKPGQLNSPLHF TGTGCCTGGAGTCCGAAACCGGGACAGCTCAATTCACCCCTCCACTTT
TRBD1 TRBJ1-2 TRBV30 - CAWSVGRGQRGYTF TGTGCCTGGAGTGTAGGCAGGGGGCAACGTGGCTACACCTTC
- TRBJ2-2 TRBV5-8 once CASSRVDSLRPYSNTGELFF TGTGCCAGCAGCCGCGTTGATTCTTTACGGCCCTATTCGAACACCGGGGAGCTGTTTTTT
TRBD2 TRBJ2-5 TRBV7-9 few CASSWLAGLETQYF TGTGCCAGCAGCTGGCTAGCGGGGTTGGAGACCCAGTACTTC
- TRBJ1-2 TRBV6-4 - CASSDSTSDGYTF TGTGCCAGCAGTGACTCGACTTCGGATGGCTACACCTTC
TRBD1 TRBJ1-2 TRBV5-6 - CASSDTGGNGYTF TGTGCCAGCAGCGATACAGGGGGAAATGGCTACACCTTC
TRBD1 TRBJ2-6 TRBV4-1 - CASSHRDRNSGANVLTF TGCGCCAGCAGCCACCGGGACAGGAACTCTGGGGCCAACGTCCTGACTTTC
TRBD1 TRBJ2-1 TRBV6-1 - CASSDLTGTGRFSYNEQFF TGTGCCAGCAGTGATCTAACCGGGACAGGGCGCTTCTCCTACAATGAGCAGTTCTTC
- TRBJ1-1 TRBV4-2 - CASSQGPGDNTEAFF TGTGCCAGCAGCCAAGGGCCCGGGGATAACACTGAAGCTTTCTTT
TRBD1 TRBJ2-7 TRBV2 - CASTQGQSYEQYF TGTGCCAGCACACAGGGACAGTCCTACGAGCAGTACTTC
- TRBJ1-1 TRBV29-1 - CSGLWAEAFF TGCAGCGGGCTCTGGGCTGAAGCTTTCTTT
TRBD1 TRBJ1-6 TRBV11-2 - CASSFGQGGSPLHF TGTGCCAGCAGCTTTGGACAGGGAGGCTCACCCCTCCACTTT
TRBD1 TRBJ2-7 TRBV7-2 - CASSLERNRDRDYEQYF TGTGCCAGCAGCTTAGAAAGGAACCGGGACAGGGACTACGAGCAGTACTTC
TRBD1 TRBJ1-1 TRBV5-1 few CASRSLTGGTEAFF TGCGCCAGCAGATCTCTGACAGGGGGCACTGAAGCTTTCTTT
- TRBJ2-7 TRBV5-1 - CASSLGEYEQYF TGCGCCAGCAGCTTAGGGGAGTACGAGCAGTACTTC